The next 20 T cell receptor beta chains were all read from a single sample in a study of cytomegalovirus exposure and HLA in healthy donors. Assay: immunoSEQ multiplex PCR; the TCRdb copy retains only in-frame clones and omits some. The repertoire consists of 90,000 or so clones, with roughly 85% occurring once and the leading ten covering 20% to 25%. Sequenced sample: PBMCs. These receptors originate from a young man in good health and CMV-seropositive.

The chain is built from TRBV6-4 and TRBJ2-3; TRBD1 matches at 12 bases. The J segment lost 4 bases and the V segment lost 5 bases, leaving 4 bases of the junction unmatched. The CDR3 extends over 15 amino acids. The V gene's germline CDR1 is MRHNA and CDR2 SNTAGT. The CDR3 reads CASSTGTGGPDTQYF. The DNA of the CDR3 is TGTGCCAGCAGTACCGGGACAGGGGGCCCAGATACGCAGTATTTT.

The J gene is TRBJ2-1, the V gene TRBV11-2; TRBD1 is a possible D gene (6 bases). V was pared by 2 bases and J by 5 bases, with 10 bases between. Germline values: CDR1 SGHAT, CDR2 FQNNGV. The CDR3 extends over 14 amino acids. The CDR3 here is CASSLFEGDNEQFF. CDR3 bases: TGTGCCAGCAGCTTATTTGAGGGGGACAATGAGCAGTTCTTC. The full variable domain, in which reference TRBV11-2 and TRBJ2-1 provide the parts outside the CDR3, is EAGVAQSPRYKIIEKRQSVAFWCNPISGHATLYWYQQILGQGPKLLIQFQNNGVVDDSQLPKDRFSAERLKGVDSTLKIQPAKLEDSAVYLCASSLFEGDNEQFFGPGTRLTVL.

The chain has TRBV2 and TRBJ2-3, with 11 nucleotides matching TRBD2. The CDR3 has 15 residues. Germline V gives CDR1 SNHLY, CDR2 FYNNEI. V shed 5 bases, J shed 5 bases, and the junction held 6 bases outside the gene matches. This CDR3 reads CASSPIAGGGDTQYF. DNA of the CDR3: TGTGCCAGCAGTCCTATAGCGGGAGGGGGAGATACGCAGTATTTT. Variable domain in full (rest from reference TRBV2 and TRBJ2-3): EPEVTQTPSHQVTQMGQEVILRCVPISNHLYFYWYRQILGQKVEFLVSFYNNEISEKSEIFDDQFSVERPDGSNFTLKIRSTKLEDSAMYFCASSPIAGGGDTQYFGPGTRLTVL.

The chain is built from TRBV29-1 and TRBJ2-2; 7 nucleotides line up with TRBD1. J lost 4 bases, V lost 2 bases, and 1 base had no gene match. Per the germline V gene, CDR1 is SQVTM and CDR2 is ANQGSEA. The CDR3 has 13 amino acids. CDR3 region: CSVERDSTGELFF. In DNA form, the CDR3 reads TGCAGCGTTGAAAGGGACAGCACCGGGGAGCTGTTTTTT.

The chain is built from TRBV7-2 and TRBJ2-7; 11 positions match TRBD2. Per the germline V gene, CDR1 is SGHTA and CDR2 is FQGNSA. This CDR3 is 15 amino acids long. J was trimmed by 3 bases and V by 2 bases; bases with no gene match: 3. The chain's CDR3 is CASSLILAGDYEQYF. In DNA, the CDR3 is TGTGCCAGCAGCTTAATACTAGCGGGAGACTACGAGCAGTACTTC. Complete variable domain (other parts from reference TRBV7-2 and TRBJ2-7): GAGVSQSPSNKVTEKGKDVELRCDPISGHTALYWYRQSLGQGLEFLIYFQGNSAPDKSGLPSDRFSAERTGGSVSTLTIQRTQQEDSAVYLCASSLILAGDYEQYFGPGTRLTVT.

The J gene is TRBJ1-2, the V gene TRBV30, with 9 bases aligning to TRBD1. CDR3 length equals 15 residues. Germline lookup yields CDR1 GTSNPN and CDR2 SVGIG (reference sequence). The V gene end was trimmed by 2 bases and the J gene end by 7 bases; junction bases not matched to a gene: 11. In DNA form, the CDR3 reads TGTGCCTGGAGTTTTCGAATCCGGGACAGGGCTGGCTACACCTTC. This codes for CAWSFRIRDRAGYTF. The full variable domain, in which reference TRBV30 and TRBJ1-2 provide the parts outside the CDR3, is SQTIHQWPATLVQPVGSPLSLECTVEGTSNPNLYWYRQAAGRGLQLLFYSVGIGQISSEVPQNLSASRPQDRQFILSSKKLLLSDSGFYLCAWSFRIRDRAGYTFGSGTRLTVV.

This sequence joins TRBV29-1 and TRBJ2-1; 7 positions agree with TRBD1. The CDR3 is made up of 15 amino acids. V lost 5 bases to trimming and J lost 3 bases; unmatched junction nucleotides: 10. Germline CDR1 SQVTM, CDR2 ANQGSEA. CDR3 loop: CSVLFRGQVYNEQFF. The CDR3 nucleotides read TGCAGCGTTTTATTCCGCGGACAGGTCTACAATGAGCAGTTCTTC.

J is TRBJ2-7 and V is TRBV6-1; no clear D gene. V shed 6 bases and J shed 2 bases, with 11 bases lying between them. The germline gives CDR1 MNHNS, CDR2 SASEGT. The CDR3 spans 13 residues. The CDR3 is CASRFLLTYEQYF. The CDR3 coding sequence is TGTGCCAGCAGGTTTCTCCTAACCTACGAGCAGTACTTC.

V gene TRBV28 combines with J gene TRBJ2-3; TRBD2 matches at 9 bases. J gave up 0 bases and V 6 bases, and 13 bases lay outside the gene matches. In germline, CDR1 is MDHEN, CDR2 SYDVKM. The CDR3 consists of 18 residues. This CDR3 is CASSHVLKREESTDTQYF. CDR3 in DNA: TGTGCCAGCAGCCATGTCCTTAAGCGGGAGGAGAGCACAGATACGCAGTATTTT.

The rearrangement joins TRBV5-6 to TRBJ2-7; 8 nucleotides align to TRBD2. In germline, CDR1 is SGHDT, CDR2 YYEEEE. The CDR3 has 15 amino acids. Germline trimming cut 7 bases from V and 6 bases from J; bases unmatched to any gene: 15. CDR3 sequence reads: CASSPWGAGAGEQYF. In DNA, the CDR3 is TGTGCCAGCTCCCCGTGGGGAGCGGGAGCCGGCGAGCAGTACTTC.

Here the CDR3 DNA reads TGTGCCAGCAGCTTGTCACTAGCGGGAAGGACCGGGGAGCTGTTTTTT. Amino acid sequence: CASSLSLAGRTGELFF. The chain carries TRBV7-3 and TRBJ2-2, with 10 bases matching TRBD2. J was trimmed by 5 bases and V by 3 bases; bases with no gene match: 6. Germline V gene data show CDR1 as SGHTA and CDR2 as FQGTGA. The CDR3 runs to 16 residues.

The J gene is TRBJ1-5, the V gene TRBV9; 8 bases map to TRBD1. Germline CDR1 and CDR2: SGDLS and YYNGEE. This CDR3 is 14 amino acids long. The V and J ends lost 7 bases and 5 bases, in that order; junction bases with no gene match: 8. CDR3 residues: CASSDGDRYQPQHF. The CDR3 nucleotides are TGTGCCAGCTCCGACGGGGACAGGTATCAGCCCCAGCATTTT.

The V and J genes are TRBV30 and TRBJ2-5; the D gene is possibly TRBD2 (5 bases). V gave up 0 bases and J gave up 8 bases, with 13 bases separating them. Germline V gene sequence: CDR1 GTSNPN, CDR2 SVGIG (reference sequence). The CDR3 has 13 residues. The CDR3 DNA reads as TGTGCCTGGAGTGTACGAGAGGGTCTAACCCAGTACTTC. Its translation: CAWSVREGLTQYF.

V is TRBV6-5 and J is TRBJ1-4; D may be TRBD1 (5 bases). Germline CDR1 MNHEY, CDR2 SVGAGI. This CDR3 has 14 residues. V was pared by 6 bases and J by 0 bases, with 8 bases between. The CDR3 coding sequence is TGTGCCAGCAGCACAGGATCAACTAATGAAAAACTGTTTTTT. Amino acid sequence: CASSTGSTNEKLFF.

V gene TRBV9 combines with J gene TRBJ2-3; 7 nucleotides line up with TRBD1. V lost 4 bases and J lost 0; bases outside the gene matches: 5. In germline, CDR1 is SGDLS, CDR2 YYNGEE. The CDR3 contains 15 residues. The CDR3 reads CASSPGTASTDTQYF. In DNA form, the CDR3 reads TGTGCCAGCAGCCCCGGGACAGCAAGCACAGATACGCAGTATTTT. Filled out from reference TRBV9 and TRBJ2-3, the complete variable domain reads DSGVTQTPKHLITATGQRVTLRCSPRSGDLSVYWYQQSLDQGLQFLIQYYNGEERAKGNILERFSAQQFPDLHSELNLSSLELGDSALYFCASSPGTASTDTQYFGPGTRLTVL.

CDR3 in amino acids: CASNQGLLQPQHF. The CDR3 DNA reads as TGTGCCAGCAACCAGGGATTACTTCAGCCCCAGCATTTT. This rearrangement joins TRBV6-6 to TRBJ1-5, with D possibly matching TRBD1 (5 bases). The CDR3 runs to 13 residues. Germline V gene sequence: CDR1 MNHNY, CDR2 SVGAGI (reference sequence). Trimming pared 7 bases from V and 6 bases from J, leaving 13 bases between.

The chain joins TRBV30 to TRBJ1-5; TRBD1 matches at 7 bases. The ends lost 2 bases at V and 4 bases at J; junction bases unmatched: 5. CDR1 and CDR2 (germline): GTSNPN, SVGIG (reference sequence). This CDR3 has 14 amino acids. The CDR3 DNA reads as TGTGCCTGGAGTCCGGACAGGAAGAATCAGCCCCAGCATTTT. Amino acid sequence: CAWSPDRKNQPQHF.

The chain links TRBV2 to TRBJ1-2; D not certain. CDR3 size: 14 residues. Germline loops: CDR1 SNHLY, CDR2 FYNNEI. Deletions cut 7 bases from V and 1 base from J, with 13 bases between. The CDR3 sequence is CASTDWIYNYGYTF. CDR3 sequence (DNA): TGTGCCAGCACGGACTGGATTTATAACTATGGCTACACCTTC.

This chain connects TRBV6-6 to TRBJ2-5, with 8 bases that match TRBD2. Trimming took 0 bases from V and 5 from J; bases not matched to a gene: 5. Germline V gene data show CDR1 as MNHNY and CDR2 as SVGAGI (reference sequence). CDR3 length: 15 residues. The CDR3 is CASSYSGLVRETQYF. In DNA, the CDR3 is TGTGCCAGCAGTTACTCGGGACTAGTTCGGGAGACCCAGTACTTC.

This clone was picked up one time. V usage is TRBV27 and J usage is TRBJ1-1; possibly TRBD1 for D (5 bases). CDR1 and CDR2 from the germline V gene are MNHEY and SMNVEV (reference sequence). V was clipped by 2 bases and J by 6 bases, with 13 bases between them. The CDR3 consists of 14 residues. CDR3 DNA: TGTGCCAGCAGTTTACGGGACTCGGGGGCTGAAGCTTTCTTT. Translating it yields CASSLRDSGAEAFF.